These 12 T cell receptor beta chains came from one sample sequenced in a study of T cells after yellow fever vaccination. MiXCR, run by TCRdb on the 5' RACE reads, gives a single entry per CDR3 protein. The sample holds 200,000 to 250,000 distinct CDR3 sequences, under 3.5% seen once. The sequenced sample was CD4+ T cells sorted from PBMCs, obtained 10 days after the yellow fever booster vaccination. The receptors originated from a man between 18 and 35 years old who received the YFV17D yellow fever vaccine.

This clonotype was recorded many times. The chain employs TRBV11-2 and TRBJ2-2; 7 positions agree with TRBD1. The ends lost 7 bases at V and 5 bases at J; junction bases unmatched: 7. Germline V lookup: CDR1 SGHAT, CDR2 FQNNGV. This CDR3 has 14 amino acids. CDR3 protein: CASNEYRGTGELFF. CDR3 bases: TGTGCCAGCAACGAATACAGGGGAACCGGGGAGCTGTTTTTT. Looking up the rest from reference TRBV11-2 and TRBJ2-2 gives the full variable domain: EAGVAQSPRYKIIEKRQSVAFWCNPISGHATLYWYQQILGQGPKLLIQFQNNGVVDDSQLPKDRFSAERLKGVDSTLKIQPAKLEDSAVYLCASNEYRGTGELFFGEGSRLTVL.

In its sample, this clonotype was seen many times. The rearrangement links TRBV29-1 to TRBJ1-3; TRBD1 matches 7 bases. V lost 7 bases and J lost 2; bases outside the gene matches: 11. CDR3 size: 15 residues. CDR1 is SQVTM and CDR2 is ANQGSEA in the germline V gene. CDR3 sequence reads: CSDTGQAVPGNTIYF. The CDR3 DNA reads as TGCAGCGACACCGGACAGGCTGTCCCTGGAAACACCATATATTTT.

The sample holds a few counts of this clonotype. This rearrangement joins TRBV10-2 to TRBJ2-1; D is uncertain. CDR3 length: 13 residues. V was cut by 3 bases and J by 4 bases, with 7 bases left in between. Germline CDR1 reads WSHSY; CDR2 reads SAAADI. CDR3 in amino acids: CASSESRYNEQFF. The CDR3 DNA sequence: TGCGCCAGCAGTGAAAGCAGGTACAATGAGCAGTTCTTC.

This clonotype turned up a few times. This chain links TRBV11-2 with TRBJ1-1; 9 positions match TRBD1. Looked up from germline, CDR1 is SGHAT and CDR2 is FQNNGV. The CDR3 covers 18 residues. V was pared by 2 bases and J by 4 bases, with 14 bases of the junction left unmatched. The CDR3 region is CASSLRDRADAGATEAFF. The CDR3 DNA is TGTGCCAGCAGCTTAAGGGACAGGGCGGATGCTGGCGCCACTGAAGCTTTCTTT.

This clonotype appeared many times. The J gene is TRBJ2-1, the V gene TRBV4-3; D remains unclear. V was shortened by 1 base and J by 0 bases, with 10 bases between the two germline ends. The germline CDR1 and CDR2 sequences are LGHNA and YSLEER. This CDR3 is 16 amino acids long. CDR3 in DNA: TGCGCCAGCAGCCAAGCCCCGGCGAGCTCCTACAATGAGCAGTTCTTC. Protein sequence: CASSQAPASSYNEQFF.

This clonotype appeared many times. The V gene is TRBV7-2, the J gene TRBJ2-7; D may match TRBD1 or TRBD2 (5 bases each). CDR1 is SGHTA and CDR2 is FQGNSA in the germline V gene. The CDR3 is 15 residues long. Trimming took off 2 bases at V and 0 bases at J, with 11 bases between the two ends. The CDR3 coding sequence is TGTGCCAGCAGCTTAAACCCAGGGAGCTCCTACGAGCAGTACGTC. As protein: CASSLNPGSSYEQYV.

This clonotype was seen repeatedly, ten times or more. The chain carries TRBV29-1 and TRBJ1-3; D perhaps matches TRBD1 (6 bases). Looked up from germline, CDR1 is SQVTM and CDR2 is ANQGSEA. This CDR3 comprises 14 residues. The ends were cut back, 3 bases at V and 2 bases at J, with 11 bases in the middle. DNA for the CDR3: TGCAGCGTTGACCCACAGGGCGCTGGAAACACCATATATTTT. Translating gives CSVDPQGAGNTIYF.

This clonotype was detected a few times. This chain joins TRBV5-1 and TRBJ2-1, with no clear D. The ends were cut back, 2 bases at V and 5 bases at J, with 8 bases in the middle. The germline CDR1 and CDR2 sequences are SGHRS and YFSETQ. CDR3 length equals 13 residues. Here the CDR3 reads CASSFSFDNEQFF. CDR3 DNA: TGCGCCAGCAGCTTTAGTTTCGACAATGAGCAGTTCTTC.

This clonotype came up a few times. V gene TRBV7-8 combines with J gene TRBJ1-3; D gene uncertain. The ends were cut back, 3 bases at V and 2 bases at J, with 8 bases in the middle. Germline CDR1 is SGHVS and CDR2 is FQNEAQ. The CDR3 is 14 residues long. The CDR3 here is CASSFRQPGNTIYF. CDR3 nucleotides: TGTGCCAGCAGCTTCCGGCAGCCTGGAAACACCATATATTTT.

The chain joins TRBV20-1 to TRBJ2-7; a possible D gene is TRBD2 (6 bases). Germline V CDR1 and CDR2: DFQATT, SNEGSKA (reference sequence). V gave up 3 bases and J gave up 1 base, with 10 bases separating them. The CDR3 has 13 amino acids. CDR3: CSASPGTSYEQYV. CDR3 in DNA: TGCAGTGCTAGCCCCGGGACTTCCTACGAGCAGTACGTC.

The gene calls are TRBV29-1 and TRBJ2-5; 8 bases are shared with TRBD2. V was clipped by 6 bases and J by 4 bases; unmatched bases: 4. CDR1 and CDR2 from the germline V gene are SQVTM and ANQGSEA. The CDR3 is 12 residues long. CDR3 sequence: CSVGTRGETQYF. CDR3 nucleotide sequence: TGCAGCGTGGGGACTAGGGGAGAGACCCAGTACTTC.

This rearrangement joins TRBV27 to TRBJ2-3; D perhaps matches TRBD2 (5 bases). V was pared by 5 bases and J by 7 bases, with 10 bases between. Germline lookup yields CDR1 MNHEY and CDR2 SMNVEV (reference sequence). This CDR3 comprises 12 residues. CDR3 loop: CASSTPGNTQYF. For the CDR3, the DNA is TGTGCCAGCAGTACACCCGGGAATACGCAGTATTTT.